The 5 T cell receptor beta chains listed next were all sequenced from one sample in a study of blood T cell repertoires in COVID-19. Produced via immunoSEQ multiplex PCR; TCRdb's table is partial and in-frame only. The table has hundreds of thousands of clones, approximately 84% seen once. Sequenced input: PBMCs or T cells enriched from blood (not recorded which). These receptors originate from a man under 40 who had recovered from COVID-19.

V and J are TRBV19 and TRBJ2-3; 7 bases are shared with TRBD2. CDR1 is LNHDA, CDR2 SQIVND, per germline (reference sequence). Losses at the gene ends were 3 bases for V and 1 base for J; bases not matched to a gene: 4. This CDR3 comprises 15 residues. The CDR3 loop reads CASSISSGGTDTQYF. CDR3 in DNA: TGTGCCAGTAGTATTTCTAGCGGAGGCACAGATACGCAGTATTTT. The entire variable domain, with the rest obtained from reference TRBV19 and TRBJ2-3, is as follows: DGGITQSPKYLFRKEGQNVTLSCEQNLNHDAMYWYRQDPGQGLRLIYYSQIVNDFQKGDIAEGYSVSREKKESFPLTVTSAQKNPTAFYLCASSISSGGTDTQYFGPGTRLTVL.

The chain recombines TRBV19 with TRBJ1-5; D gene unclear. The CDR3 length is 15 residues. Trimming removed 4 bases at V and 0 bases at J, with 10 bases between. CDR1 and CDR2 (germline): LNHDA, SQIVND (reference sequence). The DNA of the CDR3 is TGTGCCAGTAGTACCACGCCCTATAGCAATCAGCCCCAGCATTTT. It translates to CASSTTPYSNQPQHF.

V gene TRBV6-5 combines with J gene TRBJ1-5; 8 bases agree with TRBD1. Germline-derived CDR1 and CDR2 are MNHEY and SVGAGI. The CDR3 runs to 14 residues. The V segment lost 4 bases and the J segment 6 bases; nucleotides outside the gene matches: 5. This CDR3 is CASSSRGRGQPQHF. Written as DNA, the CDR3 is TGTGCCAGCAGTTCCAGGGGGCGAGGTCAGCCCCAGCATTTT.

The chain uses TRBV4-2 and TRBJ1-3, with D hard to call. Germline CDR1 reads LGHNA; CDR2 reads YNFKEQ. The CDR3 length is 14 residues. V was cut by 1 base and J by 11 bases, with 15 bases left in between. CDR3 sequence (DNA): TGTGCCAGCAGCCAAGGCGGGCAGCTAGTCTCCATATATTTT. Translated, it gives CASSQGGQLVSIYF.

The chain employs TRBV18 and TRBJ1-3, with a possible D match to TRBD1 (6 bases). V was trimmed by 3 bases and J by 0 bases, leaving 15 bases between them. The CDR3 covers 17 residues. Per the germline V gene, CDR1 is KGHSH and CDR2 is LQKENI. The CDR3: CASSPVPGVVSGNTIYF. For the CDR3, the DNA is TGTGCCAGCTCACCGGTGCCAGGGGTAGTCTCTGGAAACACCATATATTTT.